This record looks at one TCR beta chain sequence and its context. The length of the CDR3 is 18 residues. J was trimmed by 8 bases and V by 4 bases; bases with no gene match: 20. CDR1 and CDR2 (germline): MGHRA, YSYEKL. The sample belongs to a study of control samples from healthy donors and cancer patients. TCRdb's table, derived via immunoSEQ multiplex PCR, lists solely in-frame clones and lacks some. This sample has 150,000 or so clones, with approximately 93% found just once. This TCR derives from a man aged 18 to 35 in good health. The chain recombines TRBV4-1 with TRBJ2-1; 7 bases match TRBD2. Sequenced input: blood. In DNA, the CDR3 is TGCGCCAGCAGCCCTACCAGGGAGGGGCCCGGAGGGGTCGATGAGCAGTTCTTC. Translation: CASSPTREGPGGVDEQFF.